These 20 T cell receptor beta chains share one sample of origin, sequenced in a study of PD-L1 blockade in urothelial cancer. The protocol was immunoSEQ multiplex PCR, while the TCRdb copy is restricted to in-frame clones and leaves out a portion. The table lists 20,000 to 25,000 clones, less than 85% of them singletons. Regarding time point: peripheral blood 6 weeks after treatment start. The specimen comprised PBMCs, sampled around atezolizumab (anti-PD-L1) treatment. Every receptor here comes from a man between 65 and 79 years old with urothelial cancer.

The gene calls are TRBV9 and TRBJ1-5; no reliable D call. The CDR3 sequence is 13 residues long. V lost 5 bases and J lost 0, with 6 bases in between. CDR1 and CDR2 from the germline V gene are SGDLS and YYNGEE. CDR3 sequence: CASSQNSNQPQHF. CDR3 in DNA: TGTGCCAGCAGTCAGAATAGCAATCAGCCCCAGCATTTT.

The V gene is TRBV27, the J gene TRBJ2-1; perhaps TRBD1 as D (6 bases). This CDR3 region has 14 residues. Germline V CDR1 and CDR2: MNHEY, SMNVEV (reference sequence). V was pared by 4 bases and J by 1 base, with 8 bases between. CDR3 loop: CASSSTGSYNEQFF. CDR3 sequence (DNA): TGTGCCAGCAGTTCGACAGGATCCTACAATGAGCAGTTCTTC.

The gene calls are TRBV5-8 and TRBJ2-7; 11 nucleotides agree with TRBD2. The junction had 4 bases not matched to a gene; V was cut back by 0 bases and J by 5 bases. CDR3 length equals 15 residues. In germline, CDR1 is SGHTS, CDR2 YDEGEE. CDR3 sequence: CASSLGLAGINEQYF. The CDR3 region has the DNA TGTGCCAGCAGCTTGGGACTAGCGGGAATCAACGAGCAGTACTTC. Based on the CDR3 plus reference TRBV5-8 and TRBJ2-7, the full variable domain is EAGVTQSPTHLIKTRGQQATLRCSPISGHTSVYWYQQALGLGLQFLLWYDEGEERNRGNFPPRFSGRQFPNYSSELNVNALELEDSALYLCASSLGLAGINEQYFGPGTRLTVT.

The CDR3 bases are TGTGCCAGCAGTCGTAGCGCCCAGGCTATAAACACCGGGGAGCTGTTTTTT. Its translation: CASSRSAQAINTGELFF. The chain is built from TRBV9 and TRBJ2-2; a weak D match, TRBD2 (5 bases). CDR1 and CDR2 (germline): SGDLS, YYNGEE. Trimming took off 5 bases at V and 2 bases at J, with 19 bases between the two ends. The CDR3 loop spans 17 amino acids.

V gene TRBV28 combines with J gene TRBJ2-5; a weak D match, TRBD2 (5 bases). Trimming stripped 8 bases from V and 3 bases from J, with 16 bases between. This CDR3 is 14 amino acids long. Germline CDR1 is MDHEN and CDR2 is SYDVKM. The CDR3, as DNA: TGTGCCAGCCTATCGGGATCGCTAGAAGAGACCCAGTACTTC. Protein: CASLSGSLEETQYF.

The V and J genes are TRBV5-8 and TRBJ1-1; D call uncertain. CDR1 and CDR2 from the germline V gene are SGHTS and YDEGEE. V was trimmed by 3 bases and J by 6 bases, leaving 12 bases between them. The CDR3 totals 13 residues. CDR3 protein: CASSSQVTAEAFF. Written as DNA, the CDR3 is TGTGCCAGCAGCTCGCAGGTGACGGCTGAAGCTTTCTTT.

In nucleotides, the CDR3 is TGTGCCAGCAGCAAAAGTGGGACAGGGGGCGACGAGCAGTACTTC. It translates to CASSKSGTGGDEQYF. V and J are TRBV11-3 and TRBJ2-7; the match to TRBD1 covers 12 bases. There are 15 residues in the CDR3. Germline assignment: CDR1 SGHNT and CDR2 YENEEA. J lost 5 bases, V lost 5 bases, and 7 bases had no gene match.

This chain links TRBV5-1 with TRBJ2-1; 12 bases are shared with TRBD2. The CDR3 sequence is 15 residues long. The V gene's germline CDR1 is SGHRS and CDR2 YFSETQ. Germline trimming cut 6 bases from V and 6 bases from J; bases unmatched to any gene: 7. The CDR3 loop is CASTQTSGSFNEQFF. CDR3 DNA: TGCGCCAGCACCCAGACTAGCGGGAGTTTCAATGAGCAGTTCTTC. The complete variable domain, with remaining parts taken from reference TRBV5-1 and TRBJ2-1, reads KAGVTQTPRYLIKTRGQQVTLSCSPISGHRSVSWYQQTPGQGLQFLFEYFSETQRNKGNFPGRFSGRQFSNSRSEMNVSTLELGDSALYLCASTQTSGSFNEQFFGPGTRLTVL.

This clone was observed a handful of times. The rearrangement links TRBV6-6 to TRBJ2-3; D may be TRBD2 (5 bases). The CDR3 is made up of 15 amino acids. Germline-derived CDR1 and CDR2 are MNHNY and SVGAGI (reference sequence). Trimming pared 6 bases from V and 4 bases from J, leaving 17 bases between. The DNA of the CDR3 is TGTGCCAGCAGCCCACCTGGGCGGAGGCCAGATACGCAGTATTTT. Protein sequence: CASSPPGRRPDTQYF.

The chain links TRBV30 to TRBJ1-3; 7 nucleotides align to TRBD1. With 3 bases clipped from V and 2 bases from J, the junction kept 1 base outside the gene matches. CDR3 length equals 13 residues. The V gene's germline CDR1 is GTSNPN and CDR2 SVGIG (reference sequence). Here the CDR3 DNA reads TGTGCCTGGAGCGGGACAGCTGGAAACACCATATATTTT. Encoded protein: CAWSGTAGNTIYF.

The CDR3 DNA sequence: TGTGCCAGCAGCTTTTTGGGACAGCTTATCTACTCTGGGGCCAACGTCCTGACTTTC. It translates to CASSFLGQLIYSGANVLTF. The chain is built from TRBV7-2 and TRBJ2-6, with 7 bases matching TRBD1. The CDR3 totals 19 residues. V trimming: 3 bases; J trimming: 0 bases; junction bases outside the gene matches: 11. Looked up from germline, CDR1 is SGHTA and CDR2 is FQGNSA.

The rearrangement links TRBV19 to TRBJ2-7, with D tentatively TRBD2 (5 bases). The germline V gene has CDR1 LNHDA and CDR2 SQIVND (reference sequence). The V end was cut by 4 bases, the J end by 0 bases, with 10 bases between. This CDR3 is 14 amino acids long. In nucleotides, the CDR3 is TGTGCCAGTAGTAGGGAGCGGTACTCCTACGAGCAGTACTTC. Translating gives CASSRERYSYEQYF.

The genes are TRBV11-2 and TRBJ2-5; 7 nucleotides agree with TRBD2. Germline V gene lookup returns CDR1 SGHAT and CDR2 FQNNGV. The CDR3 totals 16 residues. The trim removed 7 bases at V and 5 bases at J, leaving 16 bases unmatched. This chain's CDR3 is CASNKGSGVGSETQYF. CDR3 bases: TGTGCCAGCAACAAAGGGAGCGGGGTTGGATCGGAGACCCAGTACTTC.

The rearrangement links TRBV30 to TRBJ1-3; D is unresolved. The CDR3 spans 14 residues. Trimming left V 3 bases short and J 4 bases short, with 13 bases between. Germline V gene sequence: CDR1 GTSNPN, CDR2 SVGIG (reference sequence). The CDR3 protein is CAWSRRRVGNTIYF. DNA of the CDR3: TGTGCCTGGAGCCGGAGGCGGGTCGGAAACACCATATATTTT. Supplemented by reference TRBV30 and TRBJ1-3, the full variable domain reads SQTIHQWPATLVQPVGSPLSLECTVEGTSNPNLYWYRQAAGRGLQLLFYSVGIGQISSEVPQNLSASRPQDRQFILSSKKLLLSDSGFYLCAWSRRRVGNTIYFGEGSWLTVV.

The gene calls are TRBV5-1 and TRBJ2-1; 9 bases agree with TRBD2. The CDR3 spans 17 residues. CDR1 SGHRS and CDR2 YFSETQ come from the germline V gene. With V trimmed by 1 base and J by 7 bases, 12 bases remained unmatched. CDR3: CASSLLGFSGGWNEQFF. CDR3 DNA sequence: TGCGCCAGCAGCTTGTTAGGTTTTAGCGGGGGTTGGAATGAGCAGTTCTTC.

V and J are TRBV29-1 and TRBJ1-2, with D possibly matching TRBD1 (6 bases). Germline V gene sequence: CDR1 SQVTM, CDR2 ANQGSEA. The CDR3 contains 14 residues. The germline V and J ends were trimmed by 6 bases and 1 base, with 15 bases remaining between them. The CDR3 here is CSVDETGRNYGYTF. DNA of the CDR3: TGCAGCGTAGATGAGACAGGCCGTAACTATGGCTACACCTTC.

This rearrangement joins TRBV7-2 to TRBJ2-1; 7 bases line up with TRBD1. The CDR3 totals 15 residues. The germline CDR1 and CDR2 sequences are SGHTA and FQGNSA. V shed 1 base and J 4 bases; nucleotides not matched to a gene: 4. The CDR3 region is CASSLEVDRYNEQFF. CDR3 coding DNA: TGTGCCAGCAGCTTAGAAGTGGACAGGTACAATGAGCAGTTCTTC.

The chain is built from TRBV19 and TRBJ2-7, with TRBD1 as a possible D gene (6 bases). Germline V gene lookup returns CDR1 LNHDA and CDR2 SQIVND (reference sequence). The CDR3 runs 15 residues. Trimming stripped 3 bases from V and 0 bases from J, with 12 bases between. CDR3 loop: CASSIGQINSYEQYF. CDR3 coding DNA: TGTGCCAGTAGTATTGGACAGATCAACTCCTACGAGCAGTACTTC.

V gene TRBV15 combines with J gene TRBJ1-4; possible D gene TRBD1, 6 bases. The CDR3 runs 18 residues. Trimming stripped 0 bases from V and 6 bases from J, with 20 bases between. Germline V CDR1 and CDR2: LNHNV, YYDKDF (reference sequence). The CDR3 DNA is TGTGCCACCAGCAGAGATAAGACCGTGACAGGAGGTGATGAAAAACTGTTTTTT. It is translated as CATSRDKTVTGGDEKLFF.

CDR3 sequence reads: CAWSLAGTGNQPQHF. CDR3 DNA sequence: TGTGCCTGGAGCCTCGCCGGGACAGGGAATCAGCCCCAGCATTTT. The rearrangement joins TRBV30 to TRBJ1-5; 9 bases fit TRBD1. Germline assignment: CDR1 GTSNPN and CDR2 SVGIG (reference sequence). Trimming removed 3 bases from V and 4 bases from J; junction bases left unmatched: 7. This CDR3 comprises 15 residues.